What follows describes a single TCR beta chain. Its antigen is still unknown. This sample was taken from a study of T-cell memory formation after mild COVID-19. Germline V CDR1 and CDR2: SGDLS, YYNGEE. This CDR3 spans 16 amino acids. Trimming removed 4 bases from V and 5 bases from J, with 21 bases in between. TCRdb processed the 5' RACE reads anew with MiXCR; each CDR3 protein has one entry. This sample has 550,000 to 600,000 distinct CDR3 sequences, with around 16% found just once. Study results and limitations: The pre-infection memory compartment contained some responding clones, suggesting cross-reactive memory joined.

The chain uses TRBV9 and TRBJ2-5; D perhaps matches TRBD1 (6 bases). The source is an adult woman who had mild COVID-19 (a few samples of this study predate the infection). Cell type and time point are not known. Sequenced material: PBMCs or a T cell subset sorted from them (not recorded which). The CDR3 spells CASSPSGDIPRETQYF. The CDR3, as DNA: TGTGCCAGCAGCCCCAGTGGGGACATCCCGAGGGAGACCCAGTACTTC.